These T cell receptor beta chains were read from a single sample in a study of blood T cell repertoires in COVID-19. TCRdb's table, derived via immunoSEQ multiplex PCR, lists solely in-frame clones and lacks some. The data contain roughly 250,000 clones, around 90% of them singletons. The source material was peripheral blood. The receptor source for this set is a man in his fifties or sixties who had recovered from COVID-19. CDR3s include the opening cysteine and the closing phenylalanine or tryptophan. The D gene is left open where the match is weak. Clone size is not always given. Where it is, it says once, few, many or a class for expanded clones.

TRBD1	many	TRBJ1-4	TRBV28	TGTGCCAGCAGAAGGCAGGGGGTTGAAAAACTGTTTTTT	CASRRQGVEKLFF
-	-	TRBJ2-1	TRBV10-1	TGCGCCAGCAGTGAGAATTTACAGAGCTACAATGAGCAGTTCTTC	CASSENLQSYNEQFF
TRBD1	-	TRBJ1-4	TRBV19	TGTGCCAGTAGATTCAGGGGGACGGGGAATGAAAAACTGTTTTTT	CASRFRGTGNEKLFF
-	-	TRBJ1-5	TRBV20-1	TGCAGTGCTAGTTCAGGAACTCAGCCCCAGCATTTT	CSASSGTQPQHF
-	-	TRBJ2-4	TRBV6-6	TGTGCCAGCAGACAAGATAGCGGGACAGGGAAAAACATTCAGTACTTC	CASRQDSGTGKNIQYF
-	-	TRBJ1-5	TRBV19	TGTGCCAGCACTCCTATCCAGGGTCTCAATCAGCCCCAGCATTTT	CASTPIQGLNQPQHF
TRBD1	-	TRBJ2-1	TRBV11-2	TGTGCCAGCAGCAGGGGGCTTAATGAGCAGTTCTTC	CASSRGLNEQFF
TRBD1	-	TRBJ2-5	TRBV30	TGTGCCTGGAGTGTACAGGGGACGGAGACCCAGTACTTC	CAWSVQGTETQYF
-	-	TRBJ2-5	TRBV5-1	TGCGCCAGCAGCTTGGCAGGGGCTGAGACCCAGTACTTC	CASSLAGAETQYF
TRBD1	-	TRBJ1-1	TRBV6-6	TGTGCCAGCAAGGAACCCCGGACAGGGGAAACTGAAGCTTTCTTT	CASKEPRTGETEAFF
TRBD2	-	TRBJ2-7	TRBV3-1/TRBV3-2	TGTGCCAGCAGCTTCCCAGCGGGGGGTACCTACGAGCAGTACTTC	CASSFPAGGTYEQYF
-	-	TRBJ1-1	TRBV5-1	TGCGCCAGCAGCTTGTACGGGGGGCTCATGAACACTGAAGCTTTCTTT	CASSLYGGLMNTEAFF
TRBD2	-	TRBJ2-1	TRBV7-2	TGTGCCAGCAGCCCCCCAGGCGGGGGGGCCTACAATGAGCAGTTCTTC	CASSPPGGGAYNEQFF
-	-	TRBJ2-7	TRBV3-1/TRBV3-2	TGTGCCAGCAGCATGAGGGGGGGCCCCTACGAGCAGTACTTC	CASSMRGGPYEQYF
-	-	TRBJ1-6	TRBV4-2	TGTGCCAGCAGCCCATCCGGCCACCCGGGGTATTCACCCCTCCACTTT	CASSPSGHPGYSPLHF
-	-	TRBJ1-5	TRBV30	TGTGCCTGGGCCCCGGCAGGGTTCAATCAGCCCCAGCATTTT	CAWAPAGFNQPQHF
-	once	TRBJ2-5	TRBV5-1	TGCGCCTCGGGACTGCAAGAGACCCAGTACTTC	CASGLQETQYF
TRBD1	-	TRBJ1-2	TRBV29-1	TGCAGCGTAGCCGGGACAGCCGGTGGCTACACCTTC	CSVAGTAGGYTF
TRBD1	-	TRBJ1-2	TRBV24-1	TGTGCCACCAGTGACGATGCCGGGACAGGGTATGGCTACACCTTC	CATSDDAGTGYGYTF
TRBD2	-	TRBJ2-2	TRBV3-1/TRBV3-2	TGTGCCAGCAGCCTCGGGGGGGCCGGGGAGCTGTTTTTT	CASSLGGAGELFF
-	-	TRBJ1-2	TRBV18	TGTGCCAGCTCACCAGGCAGGGGTAACTATGGCTACACCTTC	CASSPGRGNYGYTF
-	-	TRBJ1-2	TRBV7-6	TGTGCCAGCAGCCCGGGTCCCCCCGAGTTTAACTATGGCTACACCTTC	CASSPGPPEFNYGYTF
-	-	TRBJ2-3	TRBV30	TGTGCCTGGAGGGGATTTTTTAGCGAAATTTCCTCAGATACGCAGTATTTT	CAWRGFFSEISSDTQYF
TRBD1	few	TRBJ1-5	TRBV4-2	TGTGCCAGCAGCCAGTACCCCGGGACAGGGGGTGCTTATAGCAATCAGCCCCAGCATTTT	CASSQYPGTGGAYSNQPQHF
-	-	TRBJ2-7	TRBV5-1	TGCGCCAGCAGCTTGTATCCGGGCTACGAGCAGTACTTC	CASSLYPGYEQYF
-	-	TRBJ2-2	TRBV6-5	TGTGCCAGCAGTATAGGGAGCACCGGGGAGCTGTTTTTT	CASSIGSTGELFF
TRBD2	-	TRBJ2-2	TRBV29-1	TGCAGCGTTGTGTTCGGTAGCGGGGCCACCGGGGAGCTGTTTTTT	CSVVFGSGATGELFF
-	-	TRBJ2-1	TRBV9	TGTGCCAGCAGCGGCCCTAGGCCGCCGGCGCTAACCTACAATGAGCAGTTCTTC	CASSGPRPPALTYNEQFF
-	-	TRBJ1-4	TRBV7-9	TGTGCCAGCAGCTCAGGGGAAGTGAGGGATGAAAAACTGTTTTTT	CASSSGEVRDEKLFF
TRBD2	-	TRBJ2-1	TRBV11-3	TGTGCCAGCAGCTTGCGGGGGGGGCCCCTGTATGAGCAGTTCTTC	CASSLRGGPLYEQFF
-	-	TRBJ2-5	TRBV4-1	TGCGCCAGCAGCCAATCGGGGACATCACAAGAGACCCAGTACTTC	CASSQSGTSQETQYF
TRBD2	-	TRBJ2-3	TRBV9	TGTGCCAGCAGCGTTGATAGCGGGGGGATCACAGATACGCAGTATTTT	CASSVDSGGITDTQYF
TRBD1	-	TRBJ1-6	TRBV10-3	TGTGCCATCAAAGGACAGGGAGAATCACCCCTCCACTTT	CAIKGQGESPLHF
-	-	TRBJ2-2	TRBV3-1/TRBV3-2	TGTGCCAGCAGCCGACAACTAGCCTCACTCACCGGGGAGCTGTTTTTT	CASSRQLASLTGELFF
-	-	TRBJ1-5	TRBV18	TGTGCCAGCTCACCATCTACTGTGAATAGCAATCAGCCCCAGCATTTT	CASSPSTVNSNQPQHF
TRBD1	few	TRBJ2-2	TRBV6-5	TGTGCCAGCAGCCCCGACAGGGTGAACGGGGAGCTGTTTTTT	CASSPDRVNGELFF
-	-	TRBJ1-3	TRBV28	TGTGCCAGCAACTCGGTAGGGGCCCGAAACACCATATATTTT	CASNSVGARNTIYF
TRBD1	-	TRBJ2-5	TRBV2	TGTGCCAGCAGTAGGGACAGTACAGAGACCCAGTACTTC	CASSRDSTETQYF
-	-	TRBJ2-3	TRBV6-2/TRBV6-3	TGTGCCAGCAGCCGACCGGGACTCAGAATGGGCACAGATACGCAGTATTTT	CASSRPGLRMGTDTQYF
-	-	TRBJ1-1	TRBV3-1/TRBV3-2	TGTGCCAGCAGTCCCAATCGGGGGAGCGCTTTCTTT	CASSPNRGSAFF
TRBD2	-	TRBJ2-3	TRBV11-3	TGTGCCAGCAGCCATACCCTAGCGGGGCCAGATACGCAGTATTTT	CASSHTLAGPDTQYF
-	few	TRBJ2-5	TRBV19	TGTGCCAGTAGTTCGGACAGAGAGACCCAGTACTTC	CASSSDRETQYF
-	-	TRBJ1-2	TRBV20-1	TGCAGTGCTAGTTCAGGGTACTCTGGCTACACCTTC	CSASSGYSGYTF
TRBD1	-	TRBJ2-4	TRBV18	TGTGCCAGCTCACATCCGGGACAGGGGAAAAACATTCAGTACTTC	CASSHPGQGKNIQYF
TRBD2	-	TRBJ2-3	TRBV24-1	TGTGCCACCAGTGACCCCGGACTAGCGGCAAATACGCAGTATTTT	CATSDPGLAANTQYF
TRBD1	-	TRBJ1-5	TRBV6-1	TGTGCCAGCAGTGAAGAACAGGGGAGTTGGTTCTGGCCCCAGCATTTT	CASSEEQGSWFWPQHF
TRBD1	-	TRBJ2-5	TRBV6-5	TGTGCCAGCAGTTCCGTGGACAGGGGTGAGACCCAGTACTTC	CASSSVDRGETQYF
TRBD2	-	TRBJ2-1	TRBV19	TGTGCCAGTAGTACCGGGAGACTAGCGGGGGGGTCCGATGAGCAGTTCTTC	CASSTGRLAGGSDEQFF
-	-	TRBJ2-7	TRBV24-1	TGTGCCACCAGTGATTCCAACAGACCCGCCTACGAGCAGTACTTC	CATSDSNRPAYEQYF
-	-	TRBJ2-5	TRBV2	TGTGCCAGCAGTGAAAGCCGCCTTAGCGAGACCCAGTACTTC	CASSESRLSETQYF
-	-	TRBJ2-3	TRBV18	TGTGCCAGCTCCCCCACCACCCCAGGGGATACGCAGTATTTT	CASSPTTPGDTQYF
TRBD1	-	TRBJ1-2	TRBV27	TGTGCCAGCGGTGACAGGGGAGGCCATGGCTACACCTTC	CASGDRGGHGYTF
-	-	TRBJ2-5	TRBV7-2	TGTGCCAGCAGCTTAAGGGGTGTGGGGTCTCGACGTGAGGCCCAGTACTTC	CASSLRGVGSRREAQYF
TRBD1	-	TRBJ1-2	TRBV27	TGTGCCAGCAGTTTCCGGGGACAGGGGTTTGGCTACACCTTC	CASSFRGQGFGYTF
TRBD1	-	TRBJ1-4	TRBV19	TGTGCCAGTAGTATAGAACGACAGGGACTGTTTTTT	CASSIERQGLFF
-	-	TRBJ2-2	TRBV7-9	TGTGCCAGCAGCACCCGGGGGACCGGGGAGCTGTTTTTT	CASSTRGTGELFF
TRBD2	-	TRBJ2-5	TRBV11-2	TGTGCCAGCAGCTCACCACTGACTAGCGGGGGGGCCGGGGAGACCCAGTACTTC	CASSSPLTSGGAGETQYF
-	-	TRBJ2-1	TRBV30	TGTGCCTGGAGTCCCCAGGGAAGAGGTTCCTACAATGAGCAGTTCTTC	CAWSPQGRGSYNEQFF
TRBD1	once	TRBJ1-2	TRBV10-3	TGTGCCATCAGTGAGGGTAGGACAGGGGGCATGTATGGCTACACCTTC	CAISEGRTGGMYGYTF
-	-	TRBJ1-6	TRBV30	TGTGCCTGGAGTTTCAAAACAGGGTCTAATTCACCCCTCCACTTT	CAWSFKTGSNSPLHF